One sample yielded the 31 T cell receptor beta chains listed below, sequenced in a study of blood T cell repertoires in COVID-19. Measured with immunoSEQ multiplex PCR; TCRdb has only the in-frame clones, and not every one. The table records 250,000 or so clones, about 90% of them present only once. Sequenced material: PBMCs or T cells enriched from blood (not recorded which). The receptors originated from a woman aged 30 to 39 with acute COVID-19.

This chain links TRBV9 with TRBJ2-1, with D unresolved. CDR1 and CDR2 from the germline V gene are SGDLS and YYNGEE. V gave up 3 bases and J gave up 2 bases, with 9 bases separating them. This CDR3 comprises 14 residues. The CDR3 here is CASSAAGTYNEQFF. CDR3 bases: TGTGCCAGCAGCGCCGCAGGAACCTACAATGAGCAGTTCTTC.

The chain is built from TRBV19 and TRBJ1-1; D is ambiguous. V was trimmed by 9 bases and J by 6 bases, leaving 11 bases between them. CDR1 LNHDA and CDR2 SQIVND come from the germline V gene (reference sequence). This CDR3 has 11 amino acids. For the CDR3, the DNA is TGTGCCAGCATGGGAGTGCCTGAAGCTTTCTTT. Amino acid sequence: CASMGVPEAFF.

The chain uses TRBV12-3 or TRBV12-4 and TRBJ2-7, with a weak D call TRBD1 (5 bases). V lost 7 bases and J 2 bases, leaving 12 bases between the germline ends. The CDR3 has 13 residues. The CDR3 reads CASTVGATYEQYF. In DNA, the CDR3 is TGTGCCAGCACGGTTGGGGCAACCTACGAGCAGTACTTC.

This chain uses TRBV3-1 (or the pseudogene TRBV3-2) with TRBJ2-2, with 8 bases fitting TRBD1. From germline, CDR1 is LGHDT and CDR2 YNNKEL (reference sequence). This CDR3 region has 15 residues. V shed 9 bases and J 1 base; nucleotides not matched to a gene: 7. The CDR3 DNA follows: TGTGCCAGTCAGCCCGGGACAGGGAACACCGGGGAGCTGTTTTTT. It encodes CASQPGTGNTGELFF.

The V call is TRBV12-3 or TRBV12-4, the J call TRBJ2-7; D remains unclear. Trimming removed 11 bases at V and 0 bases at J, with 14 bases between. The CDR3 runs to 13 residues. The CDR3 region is CASLGAASYEQYF. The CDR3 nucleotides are TGTGCCTCTCTAGGAGCAGCCTCCTACGAGCAGTACTTC.

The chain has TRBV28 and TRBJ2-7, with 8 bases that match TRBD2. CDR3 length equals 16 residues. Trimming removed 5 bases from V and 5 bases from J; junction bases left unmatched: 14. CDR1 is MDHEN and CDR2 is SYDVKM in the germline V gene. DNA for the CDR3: TGTGCCAGCAGTCCGCCAACCAGCGGGAGTAGCGACGAGCAGTACTTC. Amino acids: CASSPPTSGSSDEQYF.

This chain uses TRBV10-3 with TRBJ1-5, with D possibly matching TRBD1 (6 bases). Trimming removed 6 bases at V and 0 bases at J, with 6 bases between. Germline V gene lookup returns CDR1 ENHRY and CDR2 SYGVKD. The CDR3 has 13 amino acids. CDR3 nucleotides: TGTGCCATCAGGGACAGTAGCAATCAGCCCCAGCATTTT. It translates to CAIRDSSNQPQHF.

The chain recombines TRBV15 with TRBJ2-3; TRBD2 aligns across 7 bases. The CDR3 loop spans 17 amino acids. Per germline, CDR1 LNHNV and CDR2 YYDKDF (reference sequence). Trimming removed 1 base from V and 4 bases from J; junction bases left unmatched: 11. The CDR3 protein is CATSRAGGSGLSDTQYF. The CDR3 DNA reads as TGTGCCACCAGCAGAGCCGGCGGGAGCGGTCTCTCAGATACGCAGTATTTT.

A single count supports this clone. The chain's CDR3 is CASRDSGRGSYEQYF. In DNA, the CDR3 is TGTGCCAGCAGGGACAGCGGGAGGGGGTCCTACGAGCAGTACTTC. The gene calls are TRBV6-6 and TRBJ2-7, with 10 bases fitting TRBD2. CDR3 length: 15 residues. Germline V CDR1 and CDR2: MNHNY, SVGAGI (reference sequence). The V segment lost 6 bases and the J segment 1 base; nucleotides outside the gene matches: 6.

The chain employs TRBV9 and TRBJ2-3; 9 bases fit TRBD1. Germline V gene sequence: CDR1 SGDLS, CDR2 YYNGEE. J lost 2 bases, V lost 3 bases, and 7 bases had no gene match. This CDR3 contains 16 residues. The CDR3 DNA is TGTGCCAGCAGCGGAGGGACAGGGACCCTCACAGATACGCAGTATTTT. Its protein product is CASSGGTGTLTDTQYF.

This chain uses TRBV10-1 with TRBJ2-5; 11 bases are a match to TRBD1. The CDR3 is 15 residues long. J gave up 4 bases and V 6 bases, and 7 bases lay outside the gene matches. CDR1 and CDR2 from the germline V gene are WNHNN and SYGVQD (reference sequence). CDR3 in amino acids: CASSPGTGGRETQYF. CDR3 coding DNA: TGCGCCAGCAGCCCTGGGACAGGGGGAAGAGAGACCCAGTACTTC.

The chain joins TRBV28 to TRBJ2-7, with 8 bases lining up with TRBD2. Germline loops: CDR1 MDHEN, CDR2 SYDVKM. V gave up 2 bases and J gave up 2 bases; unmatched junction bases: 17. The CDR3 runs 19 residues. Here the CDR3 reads CASSLVSLAGRADPYEQYF. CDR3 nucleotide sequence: TGTGCCAGCAGTTTAGTTTCCTTAGCGGGGAGGGCCGACCCCTACGAGCAGTACTTC.

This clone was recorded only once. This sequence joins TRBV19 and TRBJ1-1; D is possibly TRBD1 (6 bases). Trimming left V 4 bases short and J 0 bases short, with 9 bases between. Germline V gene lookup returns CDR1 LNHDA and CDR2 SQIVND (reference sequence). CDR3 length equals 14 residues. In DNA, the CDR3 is TGTGCCAGTAGTACAGGGGCCCTGAACACTGAAGCTTTCTTT. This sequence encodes CASSTGALNTEAFF.

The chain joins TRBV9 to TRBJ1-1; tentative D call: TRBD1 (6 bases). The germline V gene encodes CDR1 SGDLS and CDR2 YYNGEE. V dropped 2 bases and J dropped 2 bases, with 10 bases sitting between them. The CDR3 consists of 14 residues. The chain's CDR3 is CASSVGTTNTEAFF. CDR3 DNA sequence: TGTGCCAGCAGCGTCGGGACAACAAACACTGAAGCTTTCTTT.

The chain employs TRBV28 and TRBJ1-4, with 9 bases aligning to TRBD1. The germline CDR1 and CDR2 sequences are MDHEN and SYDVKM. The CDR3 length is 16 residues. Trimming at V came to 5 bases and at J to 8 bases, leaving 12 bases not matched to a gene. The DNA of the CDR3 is TGTGCCAGCAGTCCAACCGCCGGGACAGGGTCGGAAAAACTGTTTTTT. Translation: CASSPTAGTGSEKLFF. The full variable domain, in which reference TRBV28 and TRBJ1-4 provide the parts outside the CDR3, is DVKVTQSSRYLVKRTGEKVFLECVQDMDHENMFWYRQDPGLGLRLIYFSYDVKMKEKGDIPEGYSVSREKKERFSLILESASTNQTSMYLCASSPTAGTGSEKLFFGSGTQLSVL.

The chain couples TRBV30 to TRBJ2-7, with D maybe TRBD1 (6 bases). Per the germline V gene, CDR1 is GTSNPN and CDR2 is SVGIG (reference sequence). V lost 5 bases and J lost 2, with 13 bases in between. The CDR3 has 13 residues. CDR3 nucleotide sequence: TGTGCCTGGGGCAGACAGGCTACCTACGAGCAGTACTTC. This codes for CAWGRQATYEQYF.

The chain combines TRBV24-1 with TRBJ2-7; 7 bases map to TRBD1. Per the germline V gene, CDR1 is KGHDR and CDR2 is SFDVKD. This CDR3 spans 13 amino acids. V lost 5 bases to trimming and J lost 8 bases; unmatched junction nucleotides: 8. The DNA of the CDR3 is TGTGCCACCAGTGGTCTGGGACAGCAGAAGCAGTACTTC. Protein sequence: CATSGLGQQKQYF.

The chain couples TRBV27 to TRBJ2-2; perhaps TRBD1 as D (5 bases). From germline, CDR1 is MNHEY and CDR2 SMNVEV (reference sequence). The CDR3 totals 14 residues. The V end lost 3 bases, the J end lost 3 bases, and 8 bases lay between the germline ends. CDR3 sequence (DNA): TGTGCCAGCAGTTTTGGGGCTCACACCGGGGAGCTGTTTTTT. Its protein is CASSFGAHTGELFF.

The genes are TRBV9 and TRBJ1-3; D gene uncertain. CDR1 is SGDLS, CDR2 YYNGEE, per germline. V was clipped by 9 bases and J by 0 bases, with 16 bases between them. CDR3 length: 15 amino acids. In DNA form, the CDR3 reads TGTGCCACCCAGAGACGGACTAACTCTGGAAACACCATATATTTT. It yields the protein CATQRRTNSGNTIYF.

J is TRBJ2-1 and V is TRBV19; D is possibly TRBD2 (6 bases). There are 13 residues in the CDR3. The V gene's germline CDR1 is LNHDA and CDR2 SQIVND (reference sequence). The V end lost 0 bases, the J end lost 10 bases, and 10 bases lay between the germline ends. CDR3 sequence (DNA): TGTGCCAGTAGTATAGATAGCGGAGAGGAGCAGTTCTTC. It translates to CASSIDSGEEQFF.

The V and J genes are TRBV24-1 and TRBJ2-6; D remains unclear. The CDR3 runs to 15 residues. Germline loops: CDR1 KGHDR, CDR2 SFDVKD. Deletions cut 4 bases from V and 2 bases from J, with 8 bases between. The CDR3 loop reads CATSEDRAGANVLTF. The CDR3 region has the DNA TGTGCCACCAGTGAAGACCGGGCTGGGGCCAACGTCCTGACTTTC.

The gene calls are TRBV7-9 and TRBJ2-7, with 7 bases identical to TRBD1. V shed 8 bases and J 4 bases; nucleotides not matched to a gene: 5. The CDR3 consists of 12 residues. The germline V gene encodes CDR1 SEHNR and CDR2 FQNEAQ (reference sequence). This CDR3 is CASSGQVYEQYF. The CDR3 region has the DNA TGTGCCAGCTCAGGACAGGTATACGAGCAGTACTTC.

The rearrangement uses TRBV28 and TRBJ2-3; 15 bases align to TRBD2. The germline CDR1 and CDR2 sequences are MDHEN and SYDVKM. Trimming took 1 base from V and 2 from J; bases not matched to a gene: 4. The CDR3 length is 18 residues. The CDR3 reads CASSLYRTSGRDTDTQYF. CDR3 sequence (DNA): TGTGCCAGCAGTTTATACCGGACTAGCGGGAGGGACACAGATACGCAGTATTTT.

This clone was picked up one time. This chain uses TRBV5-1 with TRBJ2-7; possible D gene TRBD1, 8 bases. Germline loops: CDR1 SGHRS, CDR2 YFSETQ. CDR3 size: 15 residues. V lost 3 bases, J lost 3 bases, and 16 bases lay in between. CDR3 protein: CASSSGQGGGYEQYF. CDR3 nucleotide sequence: TGCGCCAGCAGCTCCGGACAGGGAGGGGGCTACGAGCAGTACTTC.

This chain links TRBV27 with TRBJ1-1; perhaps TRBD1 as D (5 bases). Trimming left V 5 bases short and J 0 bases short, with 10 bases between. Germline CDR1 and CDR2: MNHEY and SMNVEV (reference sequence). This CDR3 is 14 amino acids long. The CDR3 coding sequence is TGTGCCAGCAGTCCCTGGACATTGAACACTGAAGCTTTCTTT. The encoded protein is CASSPWTLNTEAFF.

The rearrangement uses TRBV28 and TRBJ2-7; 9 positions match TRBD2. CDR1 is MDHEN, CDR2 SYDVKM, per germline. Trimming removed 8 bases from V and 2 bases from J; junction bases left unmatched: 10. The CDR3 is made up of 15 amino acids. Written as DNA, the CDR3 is TGTGCCAGCGAGACCTCCGGGACTAGCCCCTACGAGCAGTACTTC. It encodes CASETSGTSPYEQYF.

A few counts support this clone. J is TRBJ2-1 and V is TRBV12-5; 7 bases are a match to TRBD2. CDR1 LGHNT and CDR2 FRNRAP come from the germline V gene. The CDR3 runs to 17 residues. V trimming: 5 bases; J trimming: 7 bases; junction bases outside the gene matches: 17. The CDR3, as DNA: TGTGCTAGTGGTCCCCTTTGCGGGGAGGGCCGTTGGAATGAGCAGTTCTTC. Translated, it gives CASGPLCGEGRWNEQFF.

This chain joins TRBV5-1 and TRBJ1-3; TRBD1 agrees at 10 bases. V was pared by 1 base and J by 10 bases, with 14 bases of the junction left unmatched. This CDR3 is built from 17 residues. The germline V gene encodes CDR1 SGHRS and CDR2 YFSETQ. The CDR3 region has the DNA TGCGCCAGCAGCTTGCTTGGACAGGGGGGAATTTCGGGGACCATATATTTT. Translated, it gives CASSLLGQGGISGTIYF.

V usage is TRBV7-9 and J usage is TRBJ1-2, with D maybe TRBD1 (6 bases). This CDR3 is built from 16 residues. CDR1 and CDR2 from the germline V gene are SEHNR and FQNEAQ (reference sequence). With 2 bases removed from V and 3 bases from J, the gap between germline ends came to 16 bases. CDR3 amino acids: CASSLTMRQVDYGYTF. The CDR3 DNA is TGTGCCAGCAGCTTAACGATGAGACAGGTGGACTATGGCTACACCTTC.

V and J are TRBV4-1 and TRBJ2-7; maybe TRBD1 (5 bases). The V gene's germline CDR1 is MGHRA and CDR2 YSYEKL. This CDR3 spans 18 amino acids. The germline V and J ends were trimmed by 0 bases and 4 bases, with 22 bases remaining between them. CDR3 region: CASSQDPSRRVPVYEQYF. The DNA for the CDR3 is TGCGCCAGCAGCCAAGACCCATCCCGCAGGGTACCTGTTTACGAGCAGTACTTC.

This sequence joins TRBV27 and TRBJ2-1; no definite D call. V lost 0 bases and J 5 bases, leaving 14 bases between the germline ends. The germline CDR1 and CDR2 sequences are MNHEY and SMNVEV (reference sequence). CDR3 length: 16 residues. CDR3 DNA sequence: TGTGCCAGCAGTTTATCGGCCCGCGGATTTCACAATGAGCAGTTCTTC. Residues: CASSLSARGFHNEQFF.